This entry lists 23 T cell receptor beta chains sequenced from one sample in a study of shared clonotypes between healthy human individuals. Sequencing was performed with immunoSEQ multiplex PCR; in TCRdb, only in-frame clones are kept and a portion is missing. The sample has fewer than 3 million clones, just under 95% seen once. The material sequenced was naive CD4+ T cells from PBMCs. The subset denotes: CD45RA+ positively selected. These receptor sequences come from a man between 18 and 29 years old in good health. Some clones in this sample may be carry-over from other donors' samples.

A remark on this clone: Within the sample, other DNA sequences also encode this same CDR3. This sequence joins TRBV28 and TRBJ2-7, with 8 positions matching TRBD1. V shed 5 bases and J 0 bases; nucleotides not matched to a gene: 6. The CDR3 spans 15 residues. Germline CDR1 and CDR2: MDHEN and SYDVKM. The DNA for the CDR3 is TGTGCCAGCAGTACCTCCGGGACAGGCTCCTACGAGCAGTACTTC. It translates to CASSTSGTGSYEQYF.

Comment on this clone: The sample holds other DNA sequences that translate to the same CDR3. This chain connects TRBV7-3 to TRBJ1-1, with D uncertain. The CDR3 sequence is 13 residues long. Trimming removed 4 bases from V and 1 base from J, with 7 bases in between. The V gene's germline CDR1 is SGHTA and CDR2 FQGTGA. CDR3 nucleotides: TGTGCCAGCAGCTGGGCGGGGAACACTGAAGCTTTCTTT. It encodes CASSWAGNTEAFF. Looking up the rest from reference TRBV7-3 and TRBJ1-1 gives the full variable domain: GAGVSQTPSNKVTEKGKYVELRCDPISGHTALYWYRQSLGQGPEFLIYFQGTGAADDSGLPNDRFFAVRPEGSVSTLKIQRTERGDSAVYLCASSWAGNTEAFFGQGTRLTVV.

The chain couples TRBV9 to TRBJ2-1, with a weak D call TRBD1 (6 bases). Trimming pared 6 bases from V and 9 bases from J, leaving 25 bases between. Germline CDR1 is SGDLS and CDR2 is YYNGEE. The CDR3 runs to 16 residues. The CDR3 protein is CASTPGISTGESEQFF. The DNA of the CDR3 is TGTGCCAGCACCCCAGGGATCTCGACAGGCGAGTCTGAGCAGTTCTTC.

This clone was found a few times. The chain carries TRBV30 and TRBJ1-1, with no clear D. V was clipped by 5 bases and J by 3 bases, with 7 bases between them. Germline V gene data show CDR1 as GTSNPN and CDR2 as SVGIG (reference sequence). The CDR3 spans 11 residues. The CDR3 reads CAWARDTEAFF. The CDR3 nucleotides are TGTGCCTGGGCGAGGGACACTGAAGCTTTCTTT.

A single count supports this clone. J is TRBJ2-1 and V is TRBV7-3, with 8 bases aligning to TRBD2. Germline-derived CDR1 and CDR2 are SGHTA and FQGTGA. With 2 bases clipped from V and 8 bases from J, the junction kept 11 bases outside the gene matches. CDR3 length equals 16 residues. The CDR3 nucleotides are TGTGCCAGCAGCTTAGAAGAGCGGGAGTCTATCTATGAGCAGTTCTTC. Residues: CASSLEERESIYEQFF.

The chain joins TRBV18 to TRBJ1-2; a possible D gene is TRBD1 (5 bases). The V end was cut by 6 bases, the J end by 6 bases, with 14 bases between. The germline CDR1 and CDR2 sequences are KGHSH and LQKENI. The CDR3 runs 13 residues. CDR3 in DNA: TGTGCCAGCTCCCCGGGACCTAGCGATGGCTACACCTTC. It encodes CASSPGPSDGYTF. Drawing the rest from reference TRBV18 and TRBJ1-2, the complete variable domain is NAGVMQNPRHLVRRRGQEARLRCSPMKGHSHVYWYRQLPEEGLKFMVYLQKENIIDESGMPKERFSAEFPKEGPSILRIQQVVRGDSAAYFCASSPGPSDGYTFGSGTRLTVV.

The V and J genes are TRBV20-1 and TRBJ2-1; perhaps TRBD2 as D (5 bases). Germline-derived CDR1 and CDR2 are DFQATT and SNEGSKA (reference sequence). This CDR3 is 10 amino acids long. Trimming pared 6 bases from V and 10 bases from J, leaving 10 bases between. The CDR3, as DNA: TGCAGTGCCAGCCCGGGGGAGCAGTTCTTC. It encodes CSASPGEQFF.

This clone was seen more than once but under ten times. The chain carries TRBV5-1 and TRBJ2-2, with 7 nucleotides matching TRBD1. Germline values: CDR1 SGHRS, CDR2 YFSETQ. This CDR3 has 15 amino acids. With 0 bases clipped from V and 7 bases from J, the junction kept 6 bases outside the gene matches. The CDR3 DNA sequence: TGCGCCAGCAGCTTGGAGACAGGGTCCATCGGGGAGCTGTTTTTT. Translated, it gives CASSLETGSIGELFF.

In DNA form, the CDR3 reads TGTGCCAGCAGCTTAACGAGGGAGACAGGGTCCTACAATGAGCAGTTCTTC. Translated, it gives CASSLTRETGSYNEQFF. The gene calls are TRBV7-3 and TRBJ2-1; 7 nucleotides align to TRBD1. CDR3 length: 17 amino acids. V shed 0 bases and J 1 base; nucleotides not matched to a gene: 6. Germline CDR1 and CDR2: SGHTA and FQGTGA.

J is TRBJ2-3 and V is TRBV11-3; D gene ambiguous. V was shortened by 3 bases and J by 6 bases, with 7 bases between the two germline ends. The CDR3 sequence is 12 residues long. Germline assignment: CDR1 SGHNT and CDR2 YENEEA. The CDR3 DNA reads as TGTGCCAGCAGCTTCGTCGGGGATACGCAGTATTTT. It specifies CASSFVGDTQYF.

The chain employs TRBV7-3 and TRBJ2-7; D may be TRBD2 (6 bases). V was clipped by 1 base and J by 2 bases, with 12 bases between them. The CDR3 consists of 15 residues. Germline CDR1 is SGHTA and CDR2 is FQGTGA. The CDR3 nucleotides read TGTGCCAGCAGCTTAAGCGGGACTCAGCCCTACGAGCAGTACTTC. Protein: CASSLSGTQPYEQYF.

The chain is built from TRBV7-3 and TRBJ2-2; D uncertain. The V end was cut by 1 base, the J end by 5 bases, with 11 bases between. In germline, CDR1 is SGHTA, CDR2 FQGTGA. The CDR3 totals 15 residues. The DNA of the CDR3 is TGTGCCAGCAGCTTAATGCCAGGACGAACCGGGGAGCTGTTTTTT. Translating it yields CASSLMPGRTGELFF.

The chain is built from TRBV18 and TRBJ1-2; 9 bases match TRBD1. V trimming: 4 bases; J trimming: 4 bases; junction bases outside the gene matches: 4. CDR1 is KGHSH, CDR2 LQKENI, per germline. The CDR3 has 14 residues. The CDR3 protein is CASSLATGGYGYTF. The CDR3 nucleotides are TGTGCCAGCTCACTAGCGACAGGGGGCTATGGCTACACCTTC.

Comments on this clone: This sample includes further DNA sequences coding for the same CDR3. This chain joins TRBV5-4 and TRBJ2-2; D may be TRBD2 (6 bases). V was pared by 2 bases and J by 0 bases, with 8 bases between. CDR3 length: 15 amino acids. CDR1 is SGHNT, CDR2 YYREEE, per germline (reference sequence). CDR3 in DNA: TGTGCCAGCAGCTTAGGCGGGACGAACACCGGGGAGCTGTTTTTT. Its protein product is CASSLGGTNTGELFF.

This sequence joins TRBV18 and TRBJ2-5, with D perhaps TRBD1 or TRBD2 (5 bases each). This CDR3 spans 13 amino acids. Trimming pared 2 bases from V and 6 bases from J, leaving 10 bases between. Germline loops: CDR1 KGHSH, CDR2 LQKENI. CDR3: CASSPGGAKTQYF. The CDR3 DNA follows: TGTGCCAGCTCACCAGGGGGTGCGAAGACCCAGTACTTC. The whole variable domain, filled in from reference TRBV18 and TRBJ2-5, reads NAGVMQNPRHLVRRRGQEARLRCSPMKGHSHVYWYRQLPEEGLKFMVYLQKENIIDESGMPKERFSAEFPKEGPSILRIQQVVRGDSAAYFCASSPGGAKTQYFGPGTRLLVL.

CDR3 protein: CASNSGGSNYGYTF. CDR3 bases: TGTGCCAGCAACTCTGGAGGGTCCAACTATGGCTACACCTTC. The rearrangement links TRBV28 to TRBJ1-2; D not resolved. Looked up from germline, CDR1 is MDHEN and CDR2 is SYDVKM. The CDR3 contains 14 residues. V was shortened by 7 bases and J by 2 bases, with 14 bases between the two germline ends.

The V call is TRBV6-9, the J call TRBJ1-4, with D possibly being TRBD1 (6 bases). V was pared by 6 bases and J by 7 bases, with 9 bases between. The germline V gene encodes CDR1 MNHGY and CDR2 SVAAGI. This CDR3 is 12 amino acids long. CDR3 DNA: TGTGCCAGCAGCCAGGACAGTGAAAAACTGTTTTTT. It is translated as CASSQDSEKLFF.

The genes are TRBV7-9 and TRBJ2-7; 7 bases line up with TRBD1. Unmatched junction bases numbered 5, after V lost 0 bases and J lost 3 bases. Germline-derived CDR1 and CDR2 are SEHNR and FQNEAQ (reference sequence). The CDR3 extends over 15 amino acids. For the CDR3, the DNA is TGTGCCAGCAGCTTAGCGGGACAGAGTATCTACGAGCAGTACTTC. Its protein is CASSLAGQSIYEQYF.

This chain links TRBV30 with TRBJ2-6; 10 nucleotides align to TRBD1. The CDR3 is 16 residues long. The germline CDR1 and CDR2 sequences are GTSNPN and SVGIG (reference sequence). The V gene end was trimmed by 3 bases and the J gene end by 0 bases; junction bases not matched to a gene: 2. CDR3 DNA: TGTGCCTGGAGGAGGACAGGGGGCTCTGGGGCCAACGTCCTGACTTTC. Amino acids: CAWRRTGGSGANVLTF.

V is TRBV28 and J is TRBJ2-7; D gene uncertain. Between the trimmed V and J ends, which lost 5 bases and 3 bases, there was a span of 5 bases. This CDR3 contains 11 residues. Germline loops: CDR1 MDHEN, CDR2 SYDVKM. The DNA for the CDR3 is TGTGCCAGCAGTCAGTTCTACGAGCAGTACTTC. As protein: CASSQFYEQYF.

This chain connects TRBV6-6 to TRBJ1-2; D possibly corresponds to TRBD1 (5 bases). The CDR3 is made up of 14 amino acids. From germline, CDR1 is MNHNY and CDR2 SVGAGI (reference sequence). CDR3 sequence: CVINPGPPFLGYTF. The CDR3 bases are TGTGTAATTAACCCGGGGCCCCCTTTTTTAGGCTACACCTTC.

The rearrangement joins TRBV18 to TRBJ2-1; 11 bases map to TRBD1. This CDR3 is 18 amino acids long. Germline V gene sequence: CDR1 KGHSH, CDR2 LQKENI. Unmatched junction bases numbered 13, after V lost 3 bases and J lost 6 bases. The CDR3 region is CASSPPGTGGGFGNEQFF. CDR3 sequence (DNA): TGTGCCAGCTCACCCCCCGGGACAGGGGGAGGGTTTGGCAATGAGCAGTTCTTC.

This chain joins TRBV19 and TRBJ1-2; weak D call: TRBD1 (5 bases). V was shortened by 6 bases and J by 3 bases, with 14 bases between the two germline ends. The CDR3 length is 14 residues. CDR1 LNHDA and CDR2 SQIVND come from the germline V gene (reference sequence). As DNA, the CDR3 is TGTGCCAGTAGCCCTCTCAGGGTTGACTATGGCTACACCTTC. This translates into CASSPLRVDYGYTF.